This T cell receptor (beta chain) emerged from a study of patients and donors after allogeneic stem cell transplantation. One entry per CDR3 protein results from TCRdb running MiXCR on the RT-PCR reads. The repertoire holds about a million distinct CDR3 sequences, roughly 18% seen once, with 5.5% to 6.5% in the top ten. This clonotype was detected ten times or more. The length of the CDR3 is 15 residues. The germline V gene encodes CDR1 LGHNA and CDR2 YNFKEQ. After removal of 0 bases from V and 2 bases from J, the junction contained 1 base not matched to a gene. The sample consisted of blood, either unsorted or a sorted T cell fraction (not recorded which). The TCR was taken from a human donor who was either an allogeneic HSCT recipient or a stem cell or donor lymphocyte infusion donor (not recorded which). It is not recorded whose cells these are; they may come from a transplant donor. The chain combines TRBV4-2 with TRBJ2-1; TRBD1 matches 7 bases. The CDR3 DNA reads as TGTGCCAGCAGCCAAGATAGGGGGCCCTACAATGAGCAGTTCTTC. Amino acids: CASSQDRGPYNEQFF.